This TCR beta chain was obtained from a study of blood T cell repertoires in COVID-19. Study-wide background: T cells, B-cell-depleted T cells, or PBMCs supplied cDNA or gDNA.

Each participant's cohort was designated according to participant-reported clinical history. This clone is a singleton in its sample. In the authors' workflow: Amplification of reference gene primers was used by the study to estimate nucleated cell counts. Clones were sequenced by immunoSEQ multiplex PCR, and TCRdb holds only the in-frame ones, with some missing. That table supplies the V and J calls and clone size; D and trimming were determined from the DNA. The table has about 250,000 clones, 86% seen once. V was pared by 0 bases and J by 5 bases, with 19 bases between. The CDR3 runs to 17 residues. The germline V gene encodes CDR1 MGHRA and CDR2 YSYEKL.

This clonotype was obtained from a man aged 18 to 30 who had recovered from COVID-19. The material sequenced was PBMCs or T cells enriched from blood (not recorded which). This chain connects TRBV4-1 to TRBJ1-1, with a possible D match to TRBD1 (5 bases). CDR3: CASSQDLAAGLETEAFF. Here the CDR3 DNA reads TGCGCCAGCAGCCAAGATTTGGCGGCGGGGCTGGAAACTGAAGCTTTCTTT.